The 30 T cell receptor beta chains reported below all come from one sample, sequenced in a study of CD8+ T cells in alopecia areata. Reverse transcription of extracted RNA yielded cDNA, which provided the sequencing template. TCRdb keeps only in-frame clones here, not all; method: immunoSEQ multiplex PCR. The sample carries 170,000 or so clones, just under 60% recorded once. The sample here was CD4+ T cells sorted from blood, taken at week 0. The origin of the receptors is a human donor with alopecia areata.

The chain recombines TRBV20-1 with TRBJ1-1; D gene uncertain. The length of the CDR3 is 11 residues. V gave up 4 bases and J gave up 7 bases, with 10 bases separating them. Germline V gene sequence: CDR1 DFQATT, CDR2 SNEGSKA (reference sequence). In nucleotides, the CDR3 is TGCAGTGCTAACATGGGTCGTGAAGCTTTCTTT. Its protein is CSANMGREAFF.

This chain uses TRBV15 with TRBJ2-3, with D possibly matching TRBD1 (5 bases). Germline V gene sequence: CDR1 LNHNV, CDR2 YYDKDF (reference sequence). The CDR3 consists of 15 residues. V shed 1 base and J shed 4 bases, with 12 bases lying between them. In DNA, the CDR3 is TGTGCCACCAGCAGAGCAGGGCTGGGTCCAGATACGCAGTATTTT. Its protein product is CATSRAGLGPDTQYF.

V is TRBV19 and J is TRBJ1-6; the D gene is possibly TRBD1 (6 bases). Trimming pared 1 base from V and 10 bases from J, leaving 11 bases between. The CDR3 contains 14 residues. From germline, CDR1 is LNHDA and CDR2 SQIVND (reference sequence). The CDR3: CASSIGQGYSPLHF. In DNA, the CDR3 is TGTGCCAGTAGTATAGGGCAGGGGTACTCACCCCTCCACTTT.

V and J are TRBV29-1 and TRBJ1-1; possible D gene TRBD1, 5 bases. This CDR3 contains 13 residues. Trimming took 3 bases from V and 1 from J, leaving 9 bases between them. CDR1 is SQVTM, CDR2 ANQGSEA, per germline. CDR3 amino acids: CSVDSQGNTEAFF. The CDR3 DNA is TGCAGCGTTGACTCGCAGGGGAACACTGAAGCTTTCTTT.

This clone has a count of ten or more. The identical CDR3 is also encoded by other nucleotide sequences in the sample. The V call is TRBV19, the J call TRBJ2-7; D is possibly TRBD1 (6 bases). The germline V and J ends were trimmed by 4 bases and 4 bases, with 14 bases remaining between them. CDR1 is LNHDA and CDR2 is SQIVND in the germline V gene (reference sequence). The CDR3 sequence is 14 residues long. DNA for the CDR3: TGTGCCAGTAGTAGAGGACAGAGAACTTACGAGCAGTACTTC. Its translation: CASSRGQRTYEQYF.

This clone was recorded only once. The chain joins TRBV2 to TRBJ1-2, with D unresolved. The germline V gene has CDR1 SNHLY and CDR2 FYNNEI. The CDR3 sequence is 16 residues long. V shed 5 bases and J shed 7 bases, with 23 bases lying between them. Here the CDR3 reads CASSPSLLHESGGYTF. CDR3 bases: TGTGCCAGCAGTCCCTCCTTATTACACGAATCTGGTGGCTACACCTTC.

This chain connects TRBV29-1 to TRBJ2-3; D gene unclear. This CDR3 spans 13 amino acids. V was trimmed by 3 bases and J by 3 bases, leaving 10 bases between them. Looked up from germline, CDR1 is SQVTM and CDR2 is ANQGSEA. Here the CDR3 DNA reads TGCAGCGTTGAGGGCGTGTGGACAGATACGCAGTATTTT. Translating gives CSVEGVWTDTQYF.

The chain recombines TRBV27 with TRBJ1-1, with D hard to call. From germline, CDR1 is MNHEY and CDR2 SMNVEV (reference sequence). V lost 2 bases to trimming and J lost 4 bases, with 11 bases between them. The CDR3 totals 14 residues. CDR3 in DNA: TGTGCCAGCAGTTTAACGGCGGCGATCACTGAAGCTTTCTTT. As protein: CASSLTAAITEAFF.

This clone was counted a few times. The chain links TRBV29-1 to TRBJ1-2, with 8 nucleotides matching TRBD1. J was trimmed by 4 bases and V by 8 bases; bases with no gene match: 12. Per the germline V gene, CDR1 is SQVTM and CDR2 is ANQGSEA. CDR3 size: 14 residues. This CDR3 reads CSSYRPTGGYGYTF. Written as DNA, the CDR3 is TGCAGCAGTTATCGGCCCACAGGGGGCTATGGCTACACCTTC.

The rearrangement joins TRBV7-9 to TRBJ1-4; D not resolved. The CDR3 length is 14 residues. Germline assignment: CDR1 SEHNR and CDR2 FQNEAQ (reference sequence). V was trimmed by 2 bases and J by 8 bases, leaving 12 bases between them. CDR3 loop: CASSLNPGWEKLFF. The CDR3 DNA sequence: TGTGCCAGCAGCTTAAATCCAGGATGGGAAAAACTGTTTTTT.

The chain joins TRBV30 to TRBJ2-5; 12 bases agree with TRBD2. V lost 2 bases and J lost 6; bases outside the gene matches: 7. This CDR3 has 15 residues. Germline loops: CDR1 GTSNPN, CDR2 SVGIG (reference sequence). The CDR3: CAWSSGTSGPKTQYF. CDR3 bases: TGTGCCTGGAGTAGCGGGACTAGCGGGCCAAAGACCCAGTACTTC.

In its sample, this clone was seen a few times. The chain couples TRBV5-5 to TRBJ2-4; no firm D call. V lost 3 bases, J lost 6 bases, and 10 bases lay in between. The CDR3 length is 13 residues. Germline V gene sequence: CDR1 SGHKS, CDR2 YYEKEE (reference sequence). CDR3 in amino acids: CASSSSGTNIQYF. The CDR3 coding sequence is TGTGCCAGCAGCTCGTCAGGTACAAACATTCAGTACTTC.

This chain links TRBV30 with TRBJ2-7; D is ambiguous. V was shortened by 2 bases and J by 3 bases, with 5 bases between the two germline ends. Germline V gene data show CDR1 as GTSNPN and CDR2 as SVGIG (reference sequence). The CDR3 spans 11 residues. CDR3 bases: TGTGCCTGGAGTAAGTTCTACGAGCAGTACTTC. Translation gives CAWSKFYEQYF. Variable domain in full (rest from reference TRBV30 and TRBJ2-7): SQTIHQWPATLVQPVGSPLSLECTVEGTSNPNLYWYRQAAGRGLQLLFYSVGIGQISSEVPQNLSASRPQDRQFILSSKKLLLSDSGFYLCAWSKFYEQYFGPGTRLTVT.

The chain couples TRBV29-1 to TRBJ1-1, with D perhaps TRBD1 (6 bases). V gave up 8 bases and J gave up 1 base, with 17 bases separating them. This CDR3 contains 14 residues. In germline, CDR1 is SQVTM, CDR2 ANQGSEA. CDR3 nucleotides: TGCAGCCTAAGGGTCGGGGGGGCGAACACTGAAGCTTTCTTT. Its translation: CSLRVGGANTEAFF.

This clone was recorded a few times. This chain's CDR3 is CSVEGDTMSSYEQYF. CDR3 bases: TGCAGCGTTGAGGGTGACACCATGAGCTCCTACGAGCAGTACTTC. The chain joins TRBV29-1 to TRBJ2-7, with D hard to call. This CDR3 has 15 residues. Germline V gene data show CDR1 as SQVTM and CDR2 as ANQGSEA. Trimming took off 3 bases at V and 0 bases at J, with 15 bases between the two ends.

This clone came up once. The V call is TRBV4-1, the J call TRBJ2-5, with D perhaps matching TRBD1 (6 bases). Germline values: CDR1 MGHRA, CDR2 YSYEKL. V dropped 5 bases and J dropped 5 bases, with 15 bases sitting between them. The CDR3 has 14 residues. Here the CDR3 reads CASSTQQGLETQYF. In DNA, the CDR3 is TGCGCCAGCAGCACCCAACAGGGTTTGGAGACCCAGTACTTC.

The chain employs TRBV2 and TRBJ2-5; tentatively, D is TRBD1 (5 bases). With 7 bases removed from V and 2 bases from J, the gap between germline ends came to 11 bases. This CDR3 region has 13 residues. Looked up from germline, CDR1 is SNHLY and CDR2 is FYNNEI. In DNA, the CDR3 is TGTGCCAGCAACATCTACAGGCAAGAGACCCAGTACTTC. It yields the protein CASNIYRQETQYF.

The chain is built from TRBV4-1 and TRBJ1-2; D gene uncertain. CDR3 length: 14 residues. Germline V gives CDR1 MGHRA, CDR2 YSYEKL. The ends were cut back, 2 bases at V and 4 bases at J, with 11 bases in the middle. Here the CDR3 reads CASSQRTETYGYTF. DNA for the CDR3: TGCGCCAGCAGCCAAAGAACGGAGACCTATGGCTACACCTTC.

This chain joins TRBV5-6 and TRBJ1-5; D gene unclear. The CDR3 has 14 amino acids. Germline V gene sequence: CDR1 SGHDT, CDR2 YYEEEE. V lost 4 bases, J lost 3 bases, and 11 bases lay in between. CDR3 DNA sequence: TGTGCCAGCAGCCTCGGACTGATCAATCAGCCCCAGCATTTT. This sequence encodes CASSLGLINQPQHF.

V is TRBV6-5 and J is TRBJ1-3; D gene uncertain. The CDR3 totals 14 residues. V lost 5 bases and J lost 0, with 8 bases in between. Germline values: CDR1 MNHEY, CDR2 SVGAGI. CDR3: CASSPVLSGNTIYF. CDR3 DNA sequence: TGTGCCAGCAGTCCAGTCCTCTCTGGAAACACCATATATTTT.

This chain joins TRBV7-9 and TRBJ1-3; unclear D gene. The CDR3 length is 12 residues. Per the germline V gene, CDR1 is SEHNR and CDR2 is FQNEAQ (reference sequence). Between the trimmed V and J ends, which lost 1 base and 8 bases, there was a span of 6 bases. The CDR3 protein is CASSLDKDTIYF. The CDR3, as DNA: TGTGCCAGCAGCTTAGATAAGGACACCATATATTTT. Filled out from reference TRBV7-9 and TRBJ1-3, the complete variable domain reads DTGVSQNPRHKITKRGQNVTFRCDPISEHNRLYWYRQTLGQGPEFLTYFQNEAQLEKSRLLSDRFSAERPKGSFSTLEIQRTEQGDSAMYLCASSLDKDTIYFGEGSWLTVV.

CDR3 nucleotides: TGTGCCTGGAGAGGTTCCGGGACTCGCGGTTACAATGAGCAGTTCTTC. Translating gives CAWRGSGTRGYNEQFF. The chain couples TRBV30 to TRBJ2-1; tentatively, D is TRBD2 (6 bases). CDR3 length: 16 amino acids. The germline CDR1 and CDR2 sequences are GTSNPN and SVGIG (reference sequence). V shed 3 bases and J shed 4 bases, with 19 bases lying between them.

The chain recombines TRBV15 with TRBJ2-3, with 8 bases lining up with TRBD2. Germline CDR1 LNHNV, CDR2 YYDKDF (reference sequence). V lost 5 bases, J lost 2 bases, and 6 bases stayed unmatched. This CDR3 contains 15 residues. CDR3 nucleotide sequence: TGTGCCACCAGCGGTCCGGGGGGGTACACAGATACGCAGTATTTT. This translates into CATSGPGGYTDTQYF.

Only a few counts were recorded for this clone. This chain joins TRBV7-2 and TRBJ1-6; unclear D gene. V lost 2 bases to trimming and J lost 0 bases, with 5 bases between them. Germline V gene sequence: CDR1 SGHTA, CDR2 FQGNSA. The CDR3 runs 15 residues. The CDR3, as DNA: TGTGCCAGCAGCTTACAGAGCTCCTATAATTCACCCCTCCACTTT. It encodes CASSLQSSYNSPLHF.

This clone was seen a handful of times. J is TRBJ2-5 and V is TRBV10-3; D unresolved. V lost 3 bases and J 4 bases, leaving 18 bases between the germline ends. The length of the CDR3 is 16 residues. Germline values: CDR1 ENHRY, CDR2 SYGVKD. DNA of the CDR3: TGTGCCATCAGTGATGCCCAGACCGGATACCGAGAGACCCAGTACTTC. Its protein is CAISDAQTGYRETQYF.

The rearrangement uses TRBV30 and TRBJ2-2, with D perhaps TRBD1 (6 bases). From germline, CDR1 is GTSNPN and CDR2 SVGIG (reference sequence). V lost 7 bases and J 4 bases, leaving 25 bases between the germline ends. The CDR3 loop spans 17 amino acids. The DNA of the CDR3 is TGTGCCTCGGACAAGTCCACAGGGCCGGCGGGCACCGGGGAGCTGTTTTTT. Translated: CASDKSTGPAGTGELFF.

The chain recombines TRBV30 with TRBJ1-1; 7 positions agree with TRBD1. The CDR3 consists of 13 residues. The V segment lost 3 bases and the J segment 6 bases; nucleotides outside the gene matches: 7. Germline assignment: CDR1 GTSNPN and CDR2 SVGIG (reference sequence). CDR3 sequence: CAWSGQAQPEAFF. CDR3 in DNA: TGTGCCTGGAGCGGACAGGCCCAGCCTGAAGCTTTCTTT.

The rearrangement links TRBV7-7 to TRBJ2-3, with TRBD1 identical over 9 bases. This CDR3 has 15 amino acids. The germline CDR1 and CDR2 sequences are SSHAT and FNYEAQ (reference sequence). J was trimmed by 2 bases and V by 8 bases; bases with no gene match: 8. The CDR3 loop is CASASGTGTTDTQYF. In DNA, the CDR3 is TGTGCCAGCGCCTCCGGGACAGGGACCACAGATACGCAGTATTTT.

This clone was recorded a few times. CDR3 loop: CASLAGVNTGELFF. The CDR3 DNA follows: TGTGCCAGTCTAGCGGGGGTCAACACCGGGGAGCTGTTTTTT. This sequence joins TRBV30 and TRBJ2-2; TRBD2 matches at 10 bases. V shed 8 bases, J shed 2 bases, and the junction held 5 bases outside the gene matches. Germline V gene lookup returns CDR1 GTSNPN and CDR2 SVGIG (reference sequence). This CDR3 is built from 14 residues.

The chain carries TRBV20-1 and TRBJ1-2; D gene ambiguous. This CDR3 has 11 residues. V lost 1 base and J lost 6, with 6 bases in between. Germline V lookup: CDR1 DFQATT, CDR2 SNEGSKA (reference sequence). The CDR3 DNA sequence: TGCAGTGCTAGAGCCCACAATGGCTACACCTTC. It encodes CSARAHNGYTF.